This section outlines one TCR beta chain sequence together with its context. The target of this receptor is not known. Base qualities are not provided; no much larger clone lies one nucleotide away. These data originate in a study of shared clonotypes between healthy human individuals (TCRdb year 2020). Notes on the research overall: Two women and three men aged 18 to 49 years were included in the cohort. Per donor, leukapheresis produced somewhere between about 0.94 and 9 billion PBMCs. Blood TCR repertoires of a handful of healthy adults were deeply sequenced to estimate repertoire size and the extent of clonotype sharing between individuals. Libraries were prepared and TCR repertoires were sequenced by different laboratories using diverse techniques, in order to increase sequencing depth and limit assay-specific biases. Per donor, three plates each were used for CD4 naive and CD4 memory, two for CD8 naive, and one for CD8 memory.

The junction shows trimming of 4 bases on V and 4 bases on J, and the gene matches do not reach 8 bases of it. Its CDR3 holds 16 amino acids, cysteine through phenylalanine. The kept DNA is CDR3 alone, 48 bases in frame from the first base. The germline V gene gives CDR1 as MGHDK and CDR2 as SYGVNS. The paper as a whole reports these results and caveats: Compared with non-shared clonotypes, clonotypes shared by all four sorted-subset donors had higher generation probabilities. Because the study included a small number of donors, the genetic and exposure-history diversity represented was limited. Pairwise subsampling indicated that sequencing depth was expected to affect the degree of clonotype sharing among donors. Incomplete sequencing was indicated by rarefaction of sorted-subset datasets, despite the large sequencing depth. Estimated clonotype richness was generally larger for naive than for memory subsets. Across a few donors, approximately 5% of naive CD4, more than 3% of naive CD8, roughly 2.3% of memory CD4, and 0.4% of memory CD8 clonotypes were shared. Sampling was limited to blood, and TCR repertoires in tissue likely differ from TCR repertoires in blood.

Using the deep immunoSEQ assay, multiplex PCR amplified TCR CDR3 regions from genomic DNA. For each cell subset, the extracted genomic DNA was distributed evenly across all wells of several immunoSEQ 96-well plates, and each plate served as one replicate. For sorted subsets, each replicate PCR was loaded with about 0.2 ug genomic DNA, equivalent to 30,000 to 35,000 T cell genomes. The purified libraries were quantified using a Qubit 3.0 fluorometer, sized with a Bioanalyzer 2100, and then quantified again using the KAPA Library Quantification kit. Every immunoSEQ 96-well plate was sequenced on a dedicated single-read 150-cycle Illumina NextSeq 550 flow cell. On the authors' methods: The immunoSEQ output contained only junctional sequences without quality scores, so filtering could not match that applied to full-length reads. To assign V/J genes and CDR3, sequences were annotated using PyIR, a Python wrapper for IgBLAST v1.9, with IMGT germline references. Reads with weak V/J assignments (E-value above 1e-6), missing CDR3, stop codons, out-of-frame junctions, or ambiguous translated residues were removed. V3J clonotypes were defined as sequences sharing an identical inferred V gene, J gene, and CDR3 amino acid sequence. The percentage overlap between two repertoires was calculated by dividing the number of shared unique clonotypes by the size of the smaller repertoire. Three approaches were used to assess repertoire richness: RTK rarefaction, the Chao1 estimator, and Recon v2.1 estimates of unobserved clonotypes. Generation probabilities were computed with OLGA for all TCRbeta clonotypes obtained by the gDNA method from several donors. Sourced from immuneACCESS, this table was stored by TCRdb with only in-frame sequences that have V and J called. A share of the clones is absent; for the studies checked, an unresolved V gene accounts for under half, and the remainder has no known explanation. V and J calls and clone size come straight from that table; D and trimming were deduced from the DNA. Here the sample has 150,000 to 200,000 clones; roughly 91% occur a single time. More than 0.06% of the sample is in the top ten clones.

Donors were healthy HIV-negative adults with no recently reported acute infections or vaccinations. Every donor was a Caucasian adult living in Nashville, Tennessee, USA. CD4+ T cells were enriched by magnetic negative selection; naive cells were then positively selected on CD45RA, and the negative fraction formed the memory subset. After blood collection by leukapheresis, PBMCs were isolated using Ficoll-Histopaque density gradient centrifugation and then cryopreserved in the vapor phase of liquid nitrogen. Analytical flow cytometry was used to check the purity and quantity of each magnetically sorted T cell population. Each sorted fraction had its genomic DNA isolated and then quantified by UV absorbance on a Nanodrop 2000c.

The specimen was naive CD4+ T cells sorted from blood. The cell subset or site label on this specimen signifies: CD45RA+ positively selected. Rearrangement joined TRBV25-1 to TRBJ2-1, and 9 junctional nucleotides match TRBD1. The receptor was derived from a woman aged 30 to 39 in good health. The nucleotides read TGTGCCAGCAGTGTATCAACAGGGGGCGCATACAATGAGCAGTTCTTC. Translated, this is CASSVSTGGAYNEQFF.